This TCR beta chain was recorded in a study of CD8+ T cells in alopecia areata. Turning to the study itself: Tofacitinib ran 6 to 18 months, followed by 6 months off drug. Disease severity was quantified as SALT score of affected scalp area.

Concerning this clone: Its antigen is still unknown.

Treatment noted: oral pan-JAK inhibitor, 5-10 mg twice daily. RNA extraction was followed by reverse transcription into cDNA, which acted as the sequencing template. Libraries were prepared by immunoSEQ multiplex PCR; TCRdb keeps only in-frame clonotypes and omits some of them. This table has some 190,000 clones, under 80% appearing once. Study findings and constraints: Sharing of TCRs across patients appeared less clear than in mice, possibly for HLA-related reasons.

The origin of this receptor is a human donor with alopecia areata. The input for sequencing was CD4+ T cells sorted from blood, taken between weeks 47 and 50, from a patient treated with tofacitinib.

CDR3: CASSEAGLAPLHF. The DNA for the CDR3 is TGTGCCAGCAGTGAGGCCGGACTCGCACCCCTCCACTTT. The gene calls are TRBV25-1 and TRBJ1-6, with unresolved D. This CDR3 comprises 13 residues. Germline-derived CDR1 and CDR2 are MGHDK and SYGVNS. V was clipped by 3 bases and J by 11 bases, with 11 bases between them. The whole variable domain, filled in from reference TRBV25-1 and TRBJ1-6, reads EADIYQTPRYLVIGTGKKITLECSQTMGHDKMYWYQQDPGMELHLIHYSYGVNSTEKGDLSSESTVSRIRTEHFPLTLESARPSHTSQYLCASSEAGLAPLHFGNGTRLTVT.